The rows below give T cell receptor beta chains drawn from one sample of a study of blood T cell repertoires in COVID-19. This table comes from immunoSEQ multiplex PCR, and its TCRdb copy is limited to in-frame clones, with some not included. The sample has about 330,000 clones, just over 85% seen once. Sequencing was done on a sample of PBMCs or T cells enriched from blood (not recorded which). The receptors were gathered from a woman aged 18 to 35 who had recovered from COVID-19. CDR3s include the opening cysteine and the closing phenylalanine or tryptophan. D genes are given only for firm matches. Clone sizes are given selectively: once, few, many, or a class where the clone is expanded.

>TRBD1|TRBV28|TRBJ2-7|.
CASSPTGGEVHEQYF
TGTGCCAGCAGCCCAACAGGGGGCGAAGTCCACGAGCAGTACTTC
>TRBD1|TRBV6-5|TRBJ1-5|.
CASRGQPDSNQPQHF
TGTGCCAGCAGGGGACAGCCAGATAGCAATCAGCCCCAGCATTTT
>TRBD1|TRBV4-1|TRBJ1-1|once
CASSQSPLRTGSGKGTEAFF
TGCGCCAGCAGCCAATCCCCGCTCAGGACAGGGAGCGGTAAGGGGACTGAAGCTTTCTTT
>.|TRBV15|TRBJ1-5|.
CATSRGERRSNQPQHF
TGTGCCACCAGCAGAGGAGAGAGGAGAAGCAATCAGCCCCAGCATTTT
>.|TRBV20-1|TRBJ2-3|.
CSASLLGFSGVGDTQYF
TGCAGTGCTAGTCTACTGGGGTTTAGCGGAGTGGGAGATACGCAGTATTTT
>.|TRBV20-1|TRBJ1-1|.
CSASRGRGNTEAFF
TGCAGTGCTAGTCGGGGCAGGGGGAACACTGAAGCTTTCTTT
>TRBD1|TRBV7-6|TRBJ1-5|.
CASSLGTGHYQPQHF
TGTGCCAGCAGCTTGGGGACAGGGCACTATCAGCCCCAGCATTTT
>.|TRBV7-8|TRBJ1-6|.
CASSPPQADYNSPLHF
TGTGCCAGCAGCCCTCCACAGGCCGACTATAATTCACCCCTCCACTTT
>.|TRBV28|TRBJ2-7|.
CASSLSIGGAVYEQYF
TGTGCCAGCAGTTTATCAATCGGCGGCGCAGTTTACGAGCAGTACTTC
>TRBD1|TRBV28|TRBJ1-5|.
CASQTGGNQPQHF
TGTGCCAGCCAGACAGGGGGCAATCAGCCCCAGCATTTT
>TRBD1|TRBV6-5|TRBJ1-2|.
CASSIDRGNYGYTF
TGTGCCAGCAGTATCGACAGGGGGAACTATGGCTACACCTTC
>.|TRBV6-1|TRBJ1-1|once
CASSEPQGNTEAFF
TGTGCCAGCAGTGAACCCCAGGGGAACACTGAAGCTTTCTTT
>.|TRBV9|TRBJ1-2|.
CASSVDPRVGYGYTF
TGTGCCAGCAGCGTAGATCCGAGGGTCGGCTATGGCTACACCTTC
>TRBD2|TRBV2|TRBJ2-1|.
CASRRELAGDNEQFF
TGTGCCAGCAGGAGGGAACTAGCGGGCGATAATGAGCAGTTCTTC
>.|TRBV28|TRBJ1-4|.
CASSLRDLVIEKLFF
TGTGCCAGCAGTCTACGGGACTTAGTTATCGAAAAACTGTTTTTT
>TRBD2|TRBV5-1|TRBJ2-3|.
CASSWTSGTKDTQYF
TGCGCCAGCAGCTGGACCTCCGGGACTAAGGATACGCAGTATTTT
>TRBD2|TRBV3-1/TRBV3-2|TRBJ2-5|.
CASSQGEAGRETQYF
TGTGCCAGCAGCCAAGGAGAAGCGGGAAGAGAGACCCAGTACTTC
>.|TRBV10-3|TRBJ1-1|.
CAIRGGNTEAFF
TGTGCCATCCGGGGGGGGAACACTGAAGCTTTCTTT
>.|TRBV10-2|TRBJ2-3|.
CASSENRAADTQYF
TGCGCCAGCAGTGAAAACAGGGCTGCAGATACGCAGTATTTT
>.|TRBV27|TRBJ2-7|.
CASSLIGEREQYF
TGTGCCAGCAGTTTAATCGGGGAGAGGGAGCAGTACTTC
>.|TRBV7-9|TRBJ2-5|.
CASSLADRYQETQYF
TGTGCCAGCAGCTTAGCCGACAGGTACCAAGAGACCCAGTACTTC
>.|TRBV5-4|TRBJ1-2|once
CASSPGYYGYTF
TGTGCCAGCAGTCCAGGGTACTATGGCTACACCTTC
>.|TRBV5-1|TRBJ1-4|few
CASSLGFGTLGEKLFF
TGCGCCAGCAGCTTGGGGTTCGGGACTCTTGGGGAAAAACTGTTTTTT
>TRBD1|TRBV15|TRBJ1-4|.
CATRTGDDEKLFF
TGTGCCACCAGGACAGGGGACGATGAAAAACTGTTTTTT
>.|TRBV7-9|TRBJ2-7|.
CASSLVSYEQYF
TGTGCCAGCAGCTTAGTCAGCTACGAGCAGTACTTC
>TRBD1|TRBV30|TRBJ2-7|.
CAWKAGQVSYEQYF
TGTGCCTGGAAGGCGGGACAGGTCTCCTACGAGCAGTACTTC
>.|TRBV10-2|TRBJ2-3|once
CASTGQITDTQYF
TGCGCCAGCACGGGACAAATCACAGATACGCAGTATTTT
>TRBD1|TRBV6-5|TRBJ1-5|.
CASSATGDQPQHF
TGTGCCAGCAGCGCTACAGGGGATCAGCCCCAGCATTTT
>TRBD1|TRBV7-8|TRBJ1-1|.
CASSLPLGQGVNTEAFF
TGTGCCAGCAGCTTGCCACTGGGACAGGGGGTAAACACTGAAGCTTTCTTT
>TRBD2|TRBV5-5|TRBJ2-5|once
CASSPETSGGLQETQYF
TGTGCCAGCAGCCCCGAGACTAGCGGGGGGCTCCAAGAGACCCAGTACTTC
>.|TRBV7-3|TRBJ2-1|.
CASSLPRQLYNEQFF
TGTGCCAGCAGCTTACCTCGCCAGTTGTACAATGAGCAGTTCTTC
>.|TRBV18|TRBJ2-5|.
CASSRGPVETQYF
TGTGCCAGCTCACGCGGGCCTGTTGAGACCCAGTACTTC
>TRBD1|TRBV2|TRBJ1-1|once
CASSPEATGENEAFF
TGTGCCAGCAGTCCCGAGGCGACAGGGGAAAATGAAGCTTTCTTT
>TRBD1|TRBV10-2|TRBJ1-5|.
CASTGQGASQPQHF
TGCGCCAGCACCGGACAGGGGGCGAGTCAGCCCCAGCATTTT
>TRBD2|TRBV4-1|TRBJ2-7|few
CASSQDASSGKFYEQYF
TGCGCCAGCAGCCAAGATGCGTCTAGCGGGAAGTTCTACGAGCAGTACTTC
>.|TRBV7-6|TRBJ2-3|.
CASSGRDFLTTDTQYF
TGTGCCAGCAGTGGTCGGGACTTCCTAACCACAGATACGCAGTATTTT
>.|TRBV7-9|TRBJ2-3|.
CASSHPGTDTQYF
TGTGCCAGCAGCCATCCAGGGACAGATACGCAGTATTTT
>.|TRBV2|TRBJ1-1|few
CASSEDSMNTEAFF
TGTGCCAGCAGTGAAGACAGCATGAACACTGAAGCTTTCTTT
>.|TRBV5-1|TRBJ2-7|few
CASKVDSSYEQYF
TGCGCCAGCAAGGTCGACAGCTCCTACGAGCAGTACTTC
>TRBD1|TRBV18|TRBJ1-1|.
CASSLGGQGEAFF
TGTGCCAGCTCACTTGGCGGACAGGGTGAAGCTTTCTTT
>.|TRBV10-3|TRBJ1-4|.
CAISEGTDNEKLFF
TGTGCCATCAGTGAGGGGACTGATAATGAAAAACTGTTTTTT
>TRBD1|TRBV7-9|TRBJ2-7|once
CASSLMTGGPGLEQYF
TGTGCCAGCAGCCTTATGACAGGGGGCCCGGGGCTGGAGCAGTACTTC
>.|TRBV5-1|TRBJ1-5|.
CASSLEPSNQPQHF
TGCGCCAGCAGCTTGGAGCCTAGCAATCAGCCCCAGCATTTT
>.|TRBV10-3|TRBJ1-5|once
CATTGGGNQPQHF
TGTGCCACTACCGGCGGGGGCAATCAGCCCCAGCATTTT
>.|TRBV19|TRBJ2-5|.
CASDSGQLTQETQYF
TGTGCCAGTGACTCCGGACAGCTTACTCAAGAGACCCAGTACTTC